A selection of T cell receptor beta chains follows, all from one sample in a study of vaccination effects on CD4 cells after COVID-19. Produced via immunoSEQ multiplex PCR; TCRdb's table is partial and in-frame only. Of tens of thousands of clones detected, just under 75% appear once; the ten largest clones hold 33%. No antigen is known for these receptors. The material was CD4+ T cells from PBMCs cultured with a peptide pool, obtained before COVID-19 vaccination. Receptors were obtained from a human donor who had a prior SARS-CoV-2 infection. Both conserved end residues are part of each CDR3. A D gene is named only where the DNA matches it firmly. The listing skips clone size in some rows; elsewhere it reads once, few, many or a size class.

TRBJ2-5 | TRBV2 | - | - | TGTGCCAGCAGTAGGGGAAGATCGGAGACCCAGTACTTC | CASSRGRSETQYF
TRBJ2-1 | TRBV6-5 | - | - | TGTGCCAGCAGCTACACTCGGGGCAATGAGCAGTTCTTC | CASSYTRGNEQFF
TRBJ1-2 | TRBV5-6 | - | few | TGTGCCAGCAGCGACGGCAGGGGAGTTATTGGCTACACCTTC | CASSDGRGVIGYTF
TRBJ1-3 | TRBV6-5 | - | - | TGTGCCAGCAGTCCCCCGGGTGGAAACACCATATATTTT | CASSPPGGNTIYF
TRBJ1-5 | TRBV25-1 | - | - | TGTGCCAGCAGTGAAAACGGAAAGGGGAGGAATCAGCCCCAGCATTTT | CASSENGKGRNQPQHF
TRBJ1-5 | TRBV24-1 | - | - | TGTGCCACCAGTGATTTGCCTACCGATCAGCCCCAGCATTTT | CATSDLPTDQPQHF
TRBJ2-7 | TRBV21-1 | - | - | TGTGCCAGCAGCAATAAGGTGTCACTGCACGAGCAGTACTTC | CASSNKVSLHEQYF
TRBJ2-2 | TRBV6-1 | - | - | TGTGCCAGCAGTGACCTCAGGGGGGCACTTTCGAACACCGGGGAGCTGTTTTTT | CASSDLRGALSNTGELFF
TRBJ2-1 | TRBV13 | TRBD2 | - | TGTGCCAGCAGCTTCATAGCGGGGGGGCCCAGTTACAATGAGCAGTTCTTC | CASSFIAGGPSYNEQFF
TRBJ2-7 | TRBV7-2 | - | - | TGTGCCAGCAGCTTAGGGACATACTACGAGCAGTACTTC | CASSLGTYYEQYF
TRBJ2-5 | TRBV6-2/TRBV6-3 | TRBD2 | once | TGTGCCAGCAGCCCCCGACTAGCGGGAGCTCGAGAGACCCAGTACTTC | CASSPRLAGARETQYF
TRBJ2-5 | TRBV18 | TRBD1 | - | TGTGCCAGCTCACGTGTCAGGGGGCAGGAGACCCAGTACTTC | CASSRVRGQETQYF